The 9 T cell receptor beta chains below come from one sample, sequenced in a study of shared clonotypes between healthy human individuals. Generated by immunoSEQ multiplex PCR, the TCRdb table keeps only in-frame clones and is missing some. The sample carries about 2 million clones, 90% to 95% recorded once. The sequencing sample was made of naive CD4+ T cells sorted from blood. Regarding subset: CD45RA+ positively selected. All receptors come from a man younger than 35 in good health.

The gene calls are TRBV28 and TRBJ1-1; 7 bases are shared with TRBD1. Germline lookup yields CDR1 MDHEN and CDR2 SYDVKM. The CDR3 loop spans 15 amino acids. V shed 7 bases, J shed 1 base, and the junction held 9 bases outside the gene matches. The CDR3 sequence: CASTFGDRTNTEAFF. The CDR3 nucleotides are TGTGCCAGCACTTTTGGGGACAGAACGAACACTGAAGCTTTCTTT.

This clone came up once. J is TRBJ2-3 and V is TRBV10-3; 9 bases fit TRBD2. The CDR3 loop spans 14 amino acids. V lost 10 bases, J lost 3 bases, and 8 bases stayed unmatched. The germline V gene encodes CDR1 ENHRY and CDR2 SYGVKD. Written as DNA, the CDR3 is TGTGCCACCTCTAGCGGGAAGAGTACAGATACGCAGTATTTT. It yields the protein CATSSGKSTDTQYF.

The chain carries TRBV6-1 and TRBJ2-3, with 7 bases aligning to TRBD2. This CDR3 has 14 amino acids. CDR1 is MNHNS and CDR2 is SASEGT in the germline V gene. The J segment lost 8 bases and the V segment lost 6 bases, leaving 11 bases of the junction unmatched. CDR3 sequence reads: CASRIAGWNPTQYF. The CDR3 coding sequence is TGTGCCAGCAGGATAGCGGGTTGGAACCCTACGCAGTATTTT.

The rearrangement joins TRBV10-2 to TRBJ1-3; 9 bases match TRBD1. The trim removed 10 bases at V and 4 bases at J, leaving 11 bases unmatched. The CDR3 sequence is 15 residues long. Germline V gene lookup returns CDR1 WSHSY and CDR2 SAAADI. The CDR3 DNA reads as TGCGCCACCTCAGGTCGGGACAGGGCCGGAAACACCATATATTTT. Protein product: CATSGRDRAGNTIYF.

The J gene is TRBJ2-6, the V gene TRBV2; D unresolved. Per the germline V gene, CDR1 is SNHLY and CDR2 is FYNNEI. This CDR3 is 11 amino acids long. V lost 3 bases and J 12 bases, leaving 6 bases between the germline ends. DNA for the CDR3: TGTGCCAGCAGTGACGTATCCGTCCTGACTTTC. Amino acids: CASSDVSVLTF.

This chain joins TRBV6-1 and TRBJ1-2; D may be TRBD1 (5 bases). Germline-derived CDR1 and CDR2 are MNHNS and SASEGT. V was pared by 1 base and J by 7 bases, with 13 bases between. The CDR3 loop spans 14 amino acids. The CDR3: CASSEGAGSSGYTF. The CDR3 nucleotides read TGTGCCAGCAGTGAAGGTGCAGGGAGTAGTGGCTACACCTTC.

CDR3 region: CASRQGASYEQYF. The CDR3 region has the DNA TGCGCCAGCAGGCAGGGGGCCTCCTACGAGCAGTACTTC. The chain is built from TRBV10-2 and TRBJ2-7; 8 nucleotides match TRBD1. The CDR3 spans 13 residues. The germline gives CDR1 WSHSY, CDR2 SAAADI. J gave up 0 bases and V 6 bases, and 1 base lay outside the gene matches.

The chain is built from TRBV7-2 and TRBJ2-1, with TRBD2 identical over 10 bases. The V gene end was trimmed by 5 bases and the J gene end by 2 bases; junction bases not matched to a gene: 6. Germline lookup yields CDR1 SGHTA and CDR2 FQGNSA. The CDR3 sequence is 16 residues long. This CDR3 is CASSLDTSGTYNEQFF. The CDR3 bases are TGTGCCAGCAGCCTAGATACTAGCGGGACCTACAATGAGCAGTTCTTC.

The V and J genes are TRBV27 and TRBJ2-2; D unclear. CDR1 is MNHEY and CDR2 is SMNVEV in the germline V gene (reference sequence). The CDR3 extends over 15 amino acids. Trimming stripped 6 bases from V and 7 bases from J, with 18 bases between. CDR3 nucleotide sequence: TGTGCCAGCAGCAGGTGGCAGCAAATGGGCGGGGAGCTGTTTTTT. Protein: CASSRWQQMGGELFF.